The next 21 T cell receptor beta chains were all read from a single sample in a study of blood T cell repertoires in COVID-19. Sequencing used immunoSEQ multiplex PCR; TCRdb keeps in-frame clones, though not all of them. This table holds a few hundred thousand clones, 70% to 90% found once. Sequenced sample: PBMCs or T cells enriched from blood (not recorded which). The receptors stem from a woman aged 18-29 years who had recovered from COVID-19.

V is TRBV2 and J is TRBJ2-7; 10 bases align to TRBD2. This CDR3 has 15 amino acids. The V gene's germline CDR1 is SNHLY and CDR2 FYNNEI. Trimming took 6 bases from V and 7 from J; bases not matched to a gene: 12. The DNA for the CDR3 is TGTGCCAGCAGCTCTACACTAGCGGGGAGGGGGGAGCAGTACTTC. This translates into CASSSTLAGRGEQYF.

The chain joins TRBV10-1 to TRBJ1-4; D unresolved. The length of the CDR3 is 14 residues. Germline V lookup: CDR1 WNHNN, CDR2 SYGVQD (reference sequence). Trimming pared 6 bases from V and 1 base from J, leaving 9 bases between. CDR3 sequence reads: CASSSRGTNEKLFF. CDR3 nucleotides: TGCGCCAGCAGCTCCCGAGGAACTAATGAAAAACTGTTTTTT.

The V call is TRBV15, the J call TRBJ2-7; 12 bases are shared with TRBD2. The length of the CDR3 is 16 residues. Losses at the gene ends were 3 bases for V and 7 bases for J; bases not matched to a gene: 10. The germline V gene has CDR1 LNHNV and CDR2 YYDKDF (reference sequence). Here the CDR3 DNA reads TGTGCCACCAGCAGCCCCGAGGCTAGCGGGGGGGAGGAGCAGTACTTC. Protein: CATSSPEASGGEEQYF.

The rearrangement uses TRBV2 and TRBJ1-3; no definite D call. The CDR3 consists of 13 residues. Trimming removed 9 bases from V and 0 bases from J, with 9 bases in between. The V gene's germline CDR1 is SNHLY and CDR2 FYNNEI. The CDR3 reads CARGGFSGNTIYF. The DNA of the CDR3 is TGTGCCAGAGGCGGTTTCTCTGGAAACACCATATATTTT. Looking up the rest from reference TRBV2 and TRBJ1-3 gives the full variable domain: EPEVTQTPSHQVTQMGQEVILRCVPISNHLYFYWYRQILGQKVEFLVSFYNNEISEKSEIFDDQFSVERPDGSNFTLKIRSTKLEDSAMYFCARGGFSGNTIYFGEGSWLTVV.

This clone has a single count. The J gene is TRBJ2-7, the V gene TRBV5-5; tentative D call: TRBD2 (5 bases). The CDR3 covers 16 residues. Per germline, CDR1 SGHKS and CDR2 YYEKEE (reference sequence). V was shortened by 4 bases and J by 0 bases, with 17 bases between the two germline ends. The CDR3 sequence: CASSPGLETGSYEQYF. In DNA, the CDR3 is TGTGCCAGCAGCCCGGGGTTAGAGACCGGCTCCTACGAGCAGTACTTC.

CDR3 DNA: TGTGCCAGCAGTGAGAGAACAGGGGGCTTCTATGGCTACACCTTC. This sequence encodes CASSERTGGFYGYTF. The chain has TRBV2 and TRBJ1-2, with TRBD1 matching over 9 bases. Germline V lookup: CDR1 SNHLY, CDR2 FYNNEI. Trimming took 3 bases from V and 4 from J; bases not matched to a gene: 6. The CDR3 consists of 15 residues.

The rearrangement links TRBV4-3 to TRBJ1-6; tentatively, D is TRBD1 (5 bases). V lost 0 bases and J lost 7, with 13 bases in between. This CDR3 comprises 16 residues. CDR1 and CDR2 (germline): LGHNA, YSLEER. CDR3 bases: TGCGCCAGCAGCCAAGAAAGCCCAGGGAACAATTCACCCCTCCACTTT. It specifies CASSQESPGNNSPLHF.

The genes are TRBV2 and TRBJ1-1; TRBD1 aligns across 8 bases. The CDR3 is 15 amino acids. Losses at the gene ends were 6 bases for V and 0 bases for J; bases not matched to a gene: 6. The germline V gene has CDR1 SNHLY and CDR2 FYNNEI. CDR3 loop: CASRRQGLMNTEAFF. The DNA for the CDR3 is TGTGCCAGCAGAAGACAGGGGTTAATGAACACTGAAGCTTTCTTT.

The chain is built from TRBV9 and TRBJ1-4; D perhaps matches TRBD1 (5 bases). Between the trimmed V and J ends, which lost 0 bases and 5 bases, there was a span of 14 bases. CDR3 size: 16 residues. Germline V gene sequence: CDR1 SGDLS, CDR2 YYNGEE. The CDR3 DNA is TGTGCCAGCAGCGTAGGCTATGGACAACAAAATGAAAAACTGTTTTTT. This gives the protein CASSVGYGQQNEKLFF.

The chain uses TRBV6-5 and TRBJ2-1; tentatively, D is TRBD2 (7 bases). V dropped 8 bases and J dropped 8 bases, with 22 bases sitting between them. The CDR3 sequence is 15 residues long. The germline V gene has CDR1 MNHEY and CDR2 SVGAGI. In DNA, the CDR3 is TGTGCCAGCTTTTTTCAGGGAGGGGGAGATCATGAGCAGTTCTTC. Translation: CASFFQGGGDHEQFF.

CDR3 protein: CASSQESQGNTEAFF. The CDR3 DNA sequence: TGTGCCAGCAGCCAAGAGTCTCAGGGGAACACTGAAGCTTTCTTT. The V and J genes are TRBV3-1 (or the pseudogene TRBV3-2) and TRBJ1-1, with a weak D call TRBD1 (5 bases). Trimming stripped 0 bases from V and 1 base from J, with 9 bases between. CDR3 length: 15 amino acids. Germline assignment: CDR1 LGHDT and CDR2 YNNKEL (reference sequence).

The chain has TRBV11-2 and TRBJ1-3, with D possibly matching TRBD1 (6 bases). CDR3 length equals 13 residues. Trimming removed 5 bases from V and 4 bases from J, with 9 bases in between. CDR1 is SGHAT and CDR2 is FQNNGV in the germline V gene. The CDR3 nucleotides are TGTGCCAGCAGCCTCCAGGGGGGAAACACCATATATTTT. Translation: CASSLQGGNTIYF.

In this sample, this clone turned up once. The genes are TRBV7-3 and TRBJ2-5, with a possible D match to TRBD1 (6 bases). Trimming removed 1 base from V and 10 bases from J, with 19 bases in between. The CDR3 is 15 amino acids. Germline V gene sequence: CDR1 SGHTA, CDR2 FQGTGA. The CDR3 nucleotides are TGTGCCAGCAGCTTAAACCAGGGGCGGGCCGGGGACCAGTACTTC. This translates into CASSLNQGRAGDQYF. Full variable domain (remainder filled in from reference TRBV7-3 and TRBJ2-5): GAGVSQTPSNKVTEKGKYVELRCDPISGHTALYWYRQSLGQGPEFLIYFQGTGAADDSGLPNDRFFAVRPEGSVSTLKIQRTERGDSAVYLCASSLNQGRAGDQYFGPGTRLLVL.

This clone was seen a few times. V is TRBV28 and J is TRBJ1-2; TRBD1 is a possible D gene (5 bases). V shed 4 bases and J shed 10 bases, with 19 bases lying between them. The CDR3 runs 14 residues. CDR1 MDHEN and CDR2 SYDVKM come from the germline V gene. In DNA form, the CDR3 reads TGTGCCAGCAGTTCCCCCGGGAGGGGTGATATCTACACCTTC. Residues: CASSSPGRGDIYTF.

The rearrangement joins TRBV2 to TRBJ1-6; maybe TRBD1 (5 bases). The V gene's germline CDR1 is SNHLY and CDR2 FYNNEI. The V gene lost 2 bases and the J gene lost 6 bases, with 11 bases spanning the gap. The CDR3 length is 15 residues. The CDR3 DNA reads TGTGCCAGCAGTGAATTTCTGACAGTTAATTCACCCCTCCACTTT. Its translation: CASSEFLTVNSPLHF.

The rearrangement links TRBV30 to TRBJ1-1; D is unresolved. Germline lookup yields CDR1 GTSNPN and CDR2 SVGIG (reference sequence). The CDR3 has 13 residues. The V and J ends lost 0 bases and 0 bases respectively, with 5 bases between them. CDR3 DNA sequence: TGTGCCTGGAGTGTACGCGTGAACACTGAAGCTTTCTTT. Protein sequence: CAWSVRVNTEAFF.

J is TRBJ1-3 and V is TRBV18; 8 nucleotides match TRBD1. Germline lookup yields CDR1 KGHSH and CDR2 LQKENI. The CDR3 has 15 amino acids. With 4 bases clipped from V and 0 bases from J, the junction kept 2 bases outside the gene matches. DNA of the CDR3: TGTGCCAGCTCACGAGACAGGGGCTCTGGAAACACCATATATTTT. It specifies CASSRDRGSGNTIYF.

This clone has only a few counts. V and J are TRBV5-5 and TRBJ1-1; no clear D gene. The V and J ends lost 0 bases and 0 bases respectively, with 12 bases between them. The CDR3 is 16 residues long. Germline V gives CDR1 SGHKS, CDR2 YYEKEE (reference sequence). The CDR3 DNA reads as TGTGCCAGCAGCTTGGTACGGCAGACAATGAACACTGAAGCTTTCTTT. Protein product: CASSLVRQTMNTEAFF.

The chain joins TRBV23-1 to TRBJ1-5; D might be TRBD1 (5 bases). TRBV23-1 is an open reading frame, and its role is uncertain. The CDR3 extends over 15 amino acids. Trimming removed 4 bases from V and 3 bases from J, with 13 bases in between. The chain's CDR3 is CASSRPAGHNQPQHF. CDR3 nucleotides: TGCGCCAGCAGTCGCCCCGCGGGGCACAATCAGCCCCAGCATTTT.

This clone is a singleton in its sample. V usage is TRBV11-3 and J usage is TRBJ2-3; 8 nucleotides agree with TRBD2. CDR3 size: 14 residues. From germline, CDR1 is SGHNT and CDR2 YENEEA. After removal of 5 bases from V and 0 bases from J, the junction contained 1 base not matched to a gene. As DNA, the CDR3 is TGTGCCAGCAGCGCGGGGGGTAGCACAGATACGCAGTATTTT. This codes for CASSAGGSTDTQYF. Together with reference TRBV11-3 and TRBJ2-3, the CDR3 gives the full variable domain: EAGVVQSPRYKIIEKKQPVAFWCNPISGHNTLYWYLQNLGQGPELLIRYENEEAVDDSQLPKDRFSAERLKGVDSTLKIQPAELGDSAVYLCASSAGGSTDTQYFGPGTRLTVL.

CDR3 DNA sequence: TGTGCCAGCAGAACAGGGAGCTATGGCTACACCTTC. It specifies CASRTGSYGYTF. The chain employs TRBV2 and TRBJ1-2, with a possible D match to TRBD1 (6 bases). V was trimmed by 6 bases and J by 4 bases, leaving 9 bases between them. The V gene's germline CDR1 is SNHLY and CDR2 FYNNEI. CDR3 length: 12 amino acids. The full variable domain, in which reference TRBV2 and TRBJ1-2 provide the parts outside the CDR3, is EPEVTQTPSHQVTQMGQEVILRCVPISNHLYFYWYRQILGQKVEFLVSFYNNEISEKSEIFDDQFSVERPDGSNFTLKIRSTKLEDSAMYFCASRTGSYGYTFGSGTRLTVV.